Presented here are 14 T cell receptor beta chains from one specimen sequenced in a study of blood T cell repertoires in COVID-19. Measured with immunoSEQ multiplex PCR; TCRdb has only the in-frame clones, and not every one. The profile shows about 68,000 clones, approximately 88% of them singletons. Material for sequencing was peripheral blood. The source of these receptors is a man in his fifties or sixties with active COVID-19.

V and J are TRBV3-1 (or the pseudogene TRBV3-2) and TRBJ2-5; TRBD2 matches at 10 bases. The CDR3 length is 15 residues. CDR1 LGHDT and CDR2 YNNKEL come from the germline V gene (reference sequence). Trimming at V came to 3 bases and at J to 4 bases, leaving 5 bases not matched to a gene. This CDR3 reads CASSQALAGAETQYF. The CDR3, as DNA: TGTGCCAGCAGCCAGGCCCTAGCGGGAGCAGAGACCCAGTACTTC.

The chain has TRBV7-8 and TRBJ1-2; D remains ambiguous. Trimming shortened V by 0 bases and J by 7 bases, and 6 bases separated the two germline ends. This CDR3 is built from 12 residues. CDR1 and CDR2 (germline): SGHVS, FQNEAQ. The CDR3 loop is CASSLALRGYTF. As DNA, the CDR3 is TGTGCCAGCAGCTTAGCCCTGCGTGGCTACACCTTC.

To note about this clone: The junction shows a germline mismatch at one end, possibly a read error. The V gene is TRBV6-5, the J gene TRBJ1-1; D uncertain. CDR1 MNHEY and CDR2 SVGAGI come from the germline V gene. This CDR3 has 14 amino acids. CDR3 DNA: TGTGCCAGCAGGAGGGATTGGGAGAACGCTGAAGCTTTCTTT. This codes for CASRRDWENAEAFF.

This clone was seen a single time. This CDR3 is CASSFGLQGVNNQPQHF. Written as DNA, the CDR3 is TGTGCCAGCAGCTTCGGTCTGCAGGGGGTTAACAATCAGCCCCAGCATTTT. This chain joins TRBV5-6 and TRBJ1-5, with TRBD1 matching over 7 bases. V gave up 2 bases and J gave up 3 bases; unmatched junction bases: 11. CDR1 is SGHDT and CDR2 is YYEEEE in the germline V gene. The CDR3 spans 17 residues.

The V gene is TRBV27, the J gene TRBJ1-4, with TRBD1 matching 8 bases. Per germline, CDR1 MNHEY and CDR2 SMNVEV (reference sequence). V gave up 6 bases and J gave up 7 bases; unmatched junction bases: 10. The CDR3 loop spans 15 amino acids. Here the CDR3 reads CASSQRGTGTEKLFF. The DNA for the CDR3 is TGTGCCAGCAGCCAACGAGGGACAGGAACTGAAAAACTGTTTTTT.

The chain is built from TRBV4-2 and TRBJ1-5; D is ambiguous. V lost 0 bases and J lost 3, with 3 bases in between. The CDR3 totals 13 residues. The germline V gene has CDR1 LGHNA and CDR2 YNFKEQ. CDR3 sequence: CASSQDYNQPQHF. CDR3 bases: TGTGCCAGCAGCCAAGATTACAATCAGCCCCAGCATTTT.

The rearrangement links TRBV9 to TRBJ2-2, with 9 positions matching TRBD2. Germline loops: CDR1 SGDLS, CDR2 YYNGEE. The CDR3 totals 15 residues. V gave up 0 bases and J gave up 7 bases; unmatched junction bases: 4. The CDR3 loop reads CASSVASGVSGELFF. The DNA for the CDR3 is TGTGCCAGCAGCGTAGCTAGCGGGGTTAGCGGGGAGCTGTTTTTT.

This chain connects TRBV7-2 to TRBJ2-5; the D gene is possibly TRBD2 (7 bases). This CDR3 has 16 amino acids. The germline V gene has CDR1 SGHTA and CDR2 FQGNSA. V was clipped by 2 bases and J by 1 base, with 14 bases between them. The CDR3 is CASSLHSGDTQETQYF. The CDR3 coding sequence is TGTGCCAGCAGCTTACACAGCGGGGACACCCAAGAGACCCAGTACTTC.

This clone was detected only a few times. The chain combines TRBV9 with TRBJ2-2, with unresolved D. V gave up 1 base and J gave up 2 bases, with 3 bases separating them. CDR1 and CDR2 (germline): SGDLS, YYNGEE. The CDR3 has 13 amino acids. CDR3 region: CASSVTNTGELFF. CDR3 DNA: TGTGCCAGCAGCGTAACTAACACCGGGGAGCTGTTTTTT.

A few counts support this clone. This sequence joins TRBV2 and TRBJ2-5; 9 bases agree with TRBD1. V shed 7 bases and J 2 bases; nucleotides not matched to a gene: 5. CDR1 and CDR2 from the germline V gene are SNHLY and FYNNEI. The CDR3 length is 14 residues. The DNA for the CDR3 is TGTGCCAGCACGGGACAGGGCAGACAAGAGACCCAGTACTTC. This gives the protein CASTGQGRQETQYF.

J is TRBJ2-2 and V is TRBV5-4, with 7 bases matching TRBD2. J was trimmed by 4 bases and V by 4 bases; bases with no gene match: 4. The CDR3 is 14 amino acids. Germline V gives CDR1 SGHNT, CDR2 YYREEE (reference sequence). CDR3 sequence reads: CASSPGGSTGELFF. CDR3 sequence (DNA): TGTGCCAGCAGCCCCGGGGGGAGCACCGGGGAGCTGTTTTTT.

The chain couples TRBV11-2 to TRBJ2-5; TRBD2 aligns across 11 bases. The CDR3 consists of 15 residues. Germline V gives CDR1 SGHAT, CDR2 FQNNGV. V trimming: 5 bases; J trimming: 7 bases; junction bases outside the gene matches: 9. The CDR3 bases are TGTGCCAGCAGCCTGGGGACTAGCGGCCCGGGGACCCAGTACTTC. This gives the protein CASSLGTSGPGTQYF.

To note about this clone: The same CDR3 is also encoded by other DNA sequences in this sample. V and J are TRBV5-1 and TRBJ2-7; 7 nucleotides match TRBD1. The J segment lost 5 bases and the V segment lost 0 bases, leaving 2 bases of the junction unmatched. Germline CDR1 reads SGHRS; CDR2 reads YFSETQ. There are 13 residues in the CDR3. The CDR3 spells CASSLAQGDEQYF. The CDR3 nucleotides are TGCGCCAGCAGCTTGGCTCAGGGGGACGAGCAGTACTTC.

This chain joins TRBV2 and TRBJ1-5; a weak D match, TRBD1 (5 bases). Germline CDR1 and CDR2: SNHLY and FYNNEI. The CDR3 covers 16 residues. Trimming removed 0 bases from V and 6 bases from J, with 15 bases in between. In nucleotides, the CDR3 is TGTGCCAGCAGTGAAGCCGGGGGTGGCCGGGGTCAGCCCCAGCATTTT. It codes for CASSEAGGGRGQPQHF.